This T cell receptor (beta chain) was captured by sequencing in a study of shared clonotypes between healthy human individuals. As regards this clone: Its antigen is unidentified.

The donors, healthy adults who were HIV-negative, had experienced no recent acute infections or vaccinations. The germline V gene encodes CDR1 SGHVS and CDR2 FNYEAQ. With 7 bases removed from V and 8 bases from J, the gap between germline ends came to 18 bases. The CDR3 extends over 15 amino acids. Repertoires were generated with immunoSEQ multiplex PCR, while TCRdb's copy carries only in-frame clones and drops some. The sample records about 510,000 clones, about three quarters being singletons. Notes on the study in general: Read depth was anticipated to influence clonotype sharing among donors.

The chain carries TRBV7-6 and TRBJ1-6, with D possibly matching TRBD1 (5 bases). The source material was PBMCs. The TCR comes from a woman aged 40 to 50 in good health. Some clones in this sample may be carry-over from other donors' samples. The CDR3 is CASTTVGREDSPLHF. CDR3 DNA sequence: TGTGCCAGCACCACGGTGGGACGAGAAGATTCACCCCTCCACTTT.